This T cell receptor beta chain derives from a study of blood T cell repertoires in COVID-19. Overall study: From T cells, B-cell-depleted T cells, or PBMCs came the material, which was cDNA or gDNA.

This clone has a count of ten or more. In the source study's methods: Estimated nucleated cell counts came from reference gene primer amplification. Profiling relied on immunoSEQ multiplex PCR, and the TCRdb table lists in-frame clones only, not all of them. Clonal size and the V and J genes are those of that table, whereas D and trimming came from the DNA. The data contain some 390,000 clones, roughly 86% of them seen just once; the ten biggest clones take up about 3%. Germline V lookup: CDR1 MNHEY, CDR2 SVGAGI. This CDR3 has 13 residues. Trimming left V 6 bases short and J 3 bases short, with 11 bases between.

The chain links TRBV6-5 to TRBJ1-1; D might be TRBD1 (6 bases). The source is a human donor in a cohort sampled during active COVID-19. Sequencing was performed on peripheral blood. DNA of the CDR3: TGTGCCAGCAGCGTACAGGGCCACACTGAAGCTTTCTTT. Amino acids: CASSVQGHTEAFF.